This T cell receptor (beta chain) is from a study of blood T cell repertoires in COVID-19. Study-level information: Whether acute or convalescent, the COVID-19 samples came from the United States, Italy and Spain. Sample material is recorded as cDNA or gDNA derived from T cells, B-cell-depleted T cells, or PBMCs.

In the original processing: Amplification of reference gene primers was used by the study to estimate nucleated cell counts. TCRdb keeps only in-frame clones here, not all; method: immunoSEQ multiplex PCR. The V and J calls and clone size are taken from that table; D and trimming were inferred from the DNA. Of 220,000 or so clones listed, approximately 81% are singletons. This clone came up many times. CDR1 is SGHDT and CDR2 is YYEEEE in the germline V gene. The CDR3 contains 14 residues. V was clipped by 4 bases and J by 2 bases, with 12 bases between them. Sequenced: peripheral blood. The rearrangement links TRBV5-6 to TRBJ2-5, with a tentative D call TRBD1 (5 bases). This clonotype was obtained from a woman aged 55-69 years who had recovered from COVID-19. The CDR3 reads CASSTPDMQETQYF. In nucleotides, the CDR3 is TGTGCCAGCAGCACGCCGGACATGCAAGAGACCCAGTACTTC.